This T cell receptor beta chain was sequenced for a study of blood T cell repertoires in COVID-19. Study in general: COVID-19 samples, acute and convalescent, were from the United States, Italy and Spain.

Per the original data handling: Amplified reference gene primers provided the basis for estimating nucleated cell counts. The repertoire was sequenced with immunoSEQ multiplex PCR; TCRdb's copy has only in-frame clones and lacks some. The D gene and trimming were derived from the DNA, and the V and J assignments and clone size from that table. The repertoire holds around 290,000 clones, with 86% as singletons. The V end was cut by 4 bases, the J end by 6 bases, with 8 bases between. Germline CDR1 SGHRS, CDR2 YFSETQ. This CDR3 has 12 residues. The origin of this receptor is a woman in her sixties or seventies with COVID-19, enrolled during active disease. V usage is TRBV5-1 and J usage is TRBJ2-1; D might be TRBD2 (6 bases). The specimen sequenced was peripheral blood. As DNA, the CDR3 is TGCGCCAGCAGCGTACTAGCCAATGAGCAGTTCTTC. Residues: CASSVLANEQFF.